This T cell receptor (beta chain) was documented in a study of T cell repertoires in cytomegalovirus infection. About the research overall: Based on public TCR beta signatures, there were indications of CMV infection and of a matching HLA type.

Comment on this clonotype: Its antigen is undetermined.

A single record per CDR3 protein comes from TCRdb applying MiXCR to the reads. The table records a few hundred thousand distinct CDR3 sequences, approximately 26% of them present only once. This CDR3 is built from 17 residues. Germline V gives CDR1 SEHNR, CDR2 FQNEAQ (reference sequence). Trimming pared 5 bases from V and 0 bases from J, leaving 17 bases between. Study results and caveats: CMV-specific HLA-C-restricted TCR beta clonotypes dominated the ex vivo response. Individuals carrying CMV plus the relevant HLA were identified by cumulative frequency of public TCR beta families.

This TCR was recovered from a human donor in good health (CMV status not recorded). Some clones in this sample may be carry-over from other donors' samples. This chain connects TRBV7-9 to TRBJ1-3; maybe TRBD1 (6 bases). The sequenced material came from PBMCs. The CDR3 DNA reads as TGTGCCAGCAGCAAGCGACAGGCTGCGGTCTCTGGAAACACCATATATTTT. Encoded protein: CASSKRQAAVSGNTIYF. Complete variable domain (other parts from reference TRBV7-9 and TRBJ1-3): DTGVSQNPRHKITKRGQNVTFRCDPISEHNRLYWYRQTLGQGPEFLTYFQNEAQLEKSRLLSDRFSAERPKGSFSTLEIQRTEQGDSAMYLCASSKRQAAVSGNTIYFGEGSWLTVV.